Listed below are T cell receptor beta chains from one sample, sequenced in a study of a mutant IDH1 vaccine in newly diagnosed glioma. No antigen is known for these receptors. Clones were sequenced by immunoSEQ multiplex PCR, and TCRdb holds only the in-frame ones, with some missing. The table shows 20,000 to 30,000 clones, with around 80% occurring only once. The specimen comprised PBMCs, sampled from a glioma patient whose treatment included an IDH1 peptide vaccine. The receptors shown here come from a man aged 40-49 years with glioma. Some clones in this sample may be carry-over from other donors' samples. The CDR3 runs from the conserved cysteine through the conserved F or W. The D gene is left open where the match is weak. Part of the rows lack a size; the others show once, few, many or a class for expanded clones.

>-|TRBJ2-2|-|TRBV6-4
TGTGCCAGCAGTGAATTGCCGGGCGAAGGCACCGGGGAGCTGTTTTTT
CASSELPGEGTGELFF
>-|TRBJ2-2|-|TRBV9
TGTGCCAGCAGCCGCCTAGCCGGGGAGCTGTTTTTT
CASSRLAGELFF
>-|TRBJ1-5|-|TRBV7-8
TGTGCCAGCAGCTTACATCGGCGGCATAGCAATCAGCCCCAGCATTTT
CASSLHRRHSNQPQHF
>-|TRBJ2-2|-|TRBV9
TGTGCCAGCGCTCCCGGGCCGAACACCGGGGAGCTGTTTTTT
CASAPGPNTGELFF
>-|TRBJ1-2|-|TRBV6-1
TGTGCCAGCAGCTTCGGTACAGGGAACCCCTATGGCTACACCTTC
CASSFGTGNPYGYTF
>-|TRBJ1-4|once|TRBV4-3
TGCGCCAGCAGCCAAGAACTCGCAAGTAATGAAAAACTGTTTTTT
CASSQELASNEKLFF
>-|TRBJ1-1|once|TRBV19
TGTGCCAGTAGTATGGCCTGGGGGACTGAAGCTTTCTTT
CASSMAWGTEAFF
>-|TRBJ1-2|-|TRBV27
TGTGCCAGCAGTTTAGCCTGGGGAACTAACTATGGCTACACCTTC
CASSLAWGTNYGYTF
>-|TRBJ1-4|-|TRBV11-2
TGTGCCAGCAGCTCCCGGGTAGGGGGGAATGAAAAACTGTTTTTT
CASSSRVGGNEKLFF
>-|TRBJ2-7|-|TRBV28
TGTGCCAGCAGAACAGACAGCTACGAGCAGTACTTC
CASRTDSYEQYF
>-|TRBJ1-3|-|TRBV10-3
TGTGCCATCGCGGCTACGACGATTCTCCGAAACACCATATATTTT
CAIAATTILRNTIYF
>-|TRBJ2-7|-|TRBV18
TGTGCCAGCTCCCCGGCTCGGAACGAGCAGTACTTC
CASSPARNEQYF
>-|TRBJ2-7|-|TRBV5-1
TGCGCCAGCAGCTTGTACGGGGGTACAGACGAGCAGTACTTC
CASSLYGGTDEQYF
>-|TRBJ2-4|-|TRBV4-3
TGCGCCAGCAGCTCCAAAGGTGCCCAAAACATTCAGTACTTC
CASSSKGAQNIQYF
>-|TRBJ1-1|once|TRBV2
TGTGCCAGCAGTGTTGCGGGATACACTGAAGCTTTCTTT
CASSVAGYTEAFF
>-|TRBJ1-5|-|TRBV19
TGTGCCAGTTCACTGGGTCAGCCCCAGCATTTT
CASSLGQPQHF
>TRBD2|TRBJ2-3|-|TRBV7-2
TGTGCCAGCAGCCATAGCGGGACCCCTGGACTCACAGATACGCAGTATTTT
CASSHSGTPGLTDTQYF
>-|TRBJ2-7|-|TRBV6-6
TGTGCCAGCAGCCCCGGGACTCGCCACTACGAGCAGTACTTC
CASSPGTRHYEQYF
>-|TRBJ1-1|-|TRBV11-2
TGTGCCAGCAGCAAAAGCGGAAGGACAGAAGCTTTCTTT
CASSKSGRTEAFF
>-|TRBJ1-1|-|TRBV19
TGTGCCAGTGGTACCTCCGGGGTGAGCACTGAAGCTTTCTTT
CASGTSGVSTEAFF
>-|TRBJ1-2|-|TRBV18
TGTGCCAGCTCACCACAAGGTTCCCCTTCTAGGGACTACACCTTC
CASSPQGSPSRDYTF
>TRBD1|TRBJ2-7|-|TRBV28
TGTGCCAGCAGTTCGAAAGGACAGGGCAAACCTTACGAGCAGTACTTC
CASSSKGQGKPYEQYF
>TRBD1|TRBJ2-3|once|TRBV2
TGTGCCAGCGGACAGGGCCCAGATACGCAGTATTTT
CASGQGPDTQYF
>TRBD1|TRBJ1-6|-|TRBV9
TGTGCCAGCAGCGCCCAGACAGGGGGGGATTCACCCCTCCACTTT
CASSAQTGGDSPLHF
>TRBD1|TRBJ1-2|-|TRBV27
TGTGCCAGTAGGAGGGGGCTTAACTATGGCTACACCTTC
CASRRGLNYGYTF
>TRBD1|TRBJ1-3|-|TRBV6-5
TGTGCCAGCAGACTCCGGGACAGCTCTGGAAACACCATATATTTT
CASRLRDSSGNTIYF
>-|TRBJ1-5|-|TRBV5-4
TGTGCCAGCAGCCCGTCACCCGGTGGCAATCAGCCCCAGCATTTT
CASSPSPGGNQPQHF
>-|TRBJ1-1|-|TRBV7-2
TGTGCCAGCAGCTATAGAGCAGGGATGGGTTCAAACACTGAAGCTTTCTTT
CASSYRAGMGSNTEAFF
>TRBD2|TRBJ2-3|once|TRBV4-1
TGCGCCAGCAGCCAAGAGAAGCTAGCGGGCCGCACAGATACGCAGTATTTT
CASSQEKLAGRTDTQYF
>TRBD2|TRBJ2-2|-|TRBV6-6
TGTGCCTCCTGCGGGGGGGTGAACACCGGGGAGCTGTTTTTT
CASCGGVNTGELFF
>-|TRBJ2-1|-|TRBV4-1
TGCGCCAGCAGCCAAAAAATCTTTAGCTCCTACAATGAGCAGTTCTTC
CASSQKIFSSYNEQFF
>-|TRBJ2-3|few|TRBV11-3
TGTGCCAGCAGCTTCCACACAGATACGCAGTATTTT
CASSFHTDTQYF
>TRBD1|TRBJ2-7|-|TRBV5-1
TGCGCCAGCAGCCAGGACAGGGCTGCGCAGTACTTC
CASSQDRAAQYF
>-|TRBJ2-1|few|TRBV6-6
TGTGCCAGCAGTTACTCGACGCACAATGAGCAGTTCTTC
CASSYSTHNEQFF
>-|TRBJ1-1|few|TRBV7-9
TGTGCCAGCAGCTTAGCGTTCAGGGTCACTGAAGCTTTCTTT
CASSLAFRVTEAFF
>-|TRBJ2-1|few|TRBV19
TGTGCCAGTAGTATACTTGTAGCGACCTACAATGAGCAGTTCTTC
CASSILVATYNEQFF
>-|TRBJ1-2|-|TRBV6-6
TGTGCCAGCAGTTACTCGAGCGGGGCTAACTATGGCTACACCTTC
CASSYSSGANYGYTF
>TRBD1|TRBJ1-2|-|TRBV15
TGTGCCACCAGCAGAGGACAGGGGGAATTTCAAGGCTACACCTTC
CATSRGQGEFQGYTF
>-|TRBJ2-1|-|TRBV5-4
TGTGCCAGCAGCTTGGACCGGGCGGGGCTCCGGAATGAGCAGTTCTTC
CASSLDRAGLRNEQFF
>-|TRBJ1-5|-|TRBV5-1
TGCGCCAGCAGCTTGGCCACCGGGGGCGGTCAGCCCCAGCATTTT
CASSLATGGGQPQHF
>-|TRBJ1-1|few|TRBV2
TGTGCCAGCAGTACGGCCAGGGTAAACACTGAAGCTTTCTTT
CASSTARVNTEAFF
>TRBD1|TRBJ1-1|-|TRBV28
TGTGCCAGCAGACAGGGGGCTTTATCTGAAGCTTTCTTT
CASRQGALSEAFF
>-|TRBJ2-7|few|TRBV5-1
TGCGCCAGCAGCCCGGAACCGGGACGCTACGAGCAGTACTTC
CASSPEPGRYEQYF
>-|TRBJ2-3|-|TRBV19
TGTGCCAGTAGACCGGCGGGGAGCACAGATACGCAGTATTTT
CASRPAGSTDTQYF
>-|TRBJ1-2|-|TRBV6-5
TGTGCCAGCCGCCCGTTGGGGGGGGGAGGCGGCTACACCTTC
CASRPLGGGGGYTF
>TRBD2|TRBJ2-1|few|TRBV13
TGTGCCAGCAGCTCCACCGGGACTAGCGGGGGGGCCAGAGATGAGCAGTTCTTC
CASSSTGTSGGARDEQFF
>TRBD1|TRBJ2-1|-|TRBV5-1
TGCGCCAGCAGCTTGGGACAGGGGGCAAACAATGAGCAGTTCTTC
CASSLGQGANNEQFF
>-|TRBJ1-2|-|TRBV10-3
TGTGCCATCAGTGATGCGAGGACAGCTAACTATGGCTACACCTTC
CAISDARTANYGYTF
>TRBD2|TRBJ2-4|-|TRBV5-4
TGTGCCAGCAGCAAGGGACTAGCGAGCATTCAGTACTTC
CASSKGLASIQYF
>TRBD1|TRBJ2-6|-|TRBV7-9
TGTGCCAGCAGCTTCCTTTCGACAGGGGGCGCTGGGGCCAACGTCCTGACTTTC
CASSFLSTGGAGANVLTF